This T cell receptor (beta chain) was sequenced during a study of T cell responses to AZD1222 COVID-19 vaccine. Details on this clone: What it recognizes is unknown.

TCRdb's table, derived via immunoSEQ multiplex PCR, lists solely in-frame clones and lacks some. The data hold 150,000 to 200,000 clones, with about 86% observed a single time. Study-level results: Repertoires were obtained only post-peak T cell response. Spike was spanned by vaccine-associated CD4 TCRs, with dominance at 160-218 and 743-854. Baseline seropositivity characterized only a handful of AZD1222 recipients. Per reports, nearly half of all spike-specific TCRs target regions that are unmutated in variants.

The sample was peripheral blood, taken 28 days after the second AZD1222 dose. The sequence derives from an adult who received the AZD1222 COVID-19 vaccine.

As DNA, the CDR3 is TGTGCCAGCAGCCCGAGGACTAGGTTAGGCGAGACCCAGTACTTC. Translating gives CASSPRTRLGETQYF. This sequence joins TRBV3-1 (or the pseudogene TRBV3-2) and TRBJ2-5; 7 positions match TRBD2. Germline V gene sequence: CDR1 LGHDT, CDR2 YNNKEL (reference sequence). V gave up 4 bases and J gave up 5 bases; unmatched junction bases: 10. The CDR3 has 15 amino acids.